This TCR beta chain derives from a study of vaccination effects on CD4 cells after COVID-19. Study-level information: Two doses of BNT162b2 or mRNA-1273 vaccine were administered to participants. At 16 days and one week before vaccination, two convalescent patients gave samples. Study conclusions and caveats: Late post-vaccination, clones induced by infection and those induced by vaccine underwent marked clonal contraction.

The CDR3 is made up of 18 amino acids. Trimming cost V 3 bases and J 4 bases, with 21 bases left between them. Germline-derived CDR1 and CDR2 are ENHRY and SYGVKD. With regard to this clone: What it binds is not known.

The data were produced by immunoSEQ multiplex PCR, yet TCRdb's version contains in-frame clones alone and is incomplete. The table lists under 80,000 clones, around 70% of them singletons. Viral peptide pools were used in the ViraFEST assay to expand antigen-specific CD4+ T cells, and sequencing came afterward. Subsequent to a culture period of nine to ten days, CD4+ T cells were isolated. PCR confirmed that the person was infected with SARS-CoV-2 between March and December 2020. Serving as the negative control culture was a pool of HIV-1 Nef peptides. The chain has TRBV10-3 and TRBJ2-2, with TRBD2 as a possible D gene (6 bases). The sequence was collected from a human donor who had a prior SARS-CoV-2 infection. This material consisted of CD4+ T cells from PBMCs cultured with HIV peptides, taken before COVID-19 vaccination. The sample's subset: HIV-1 Nef peptide pool negative control/reference culture. The CDR3 loop is CAISDARTITSGTGELFF. The CDR3 coding sequence is TGTGCCATCAGTGATGCGAGGACTATCACCTCGGGCACCGGGGAGCTGTTTTTT.